Listed below are T cell receptor beta chains from one sample, sequenced in a study of blood T cell repertoires in COVID-19. TCRdb's copy holds only in-frame clones and misses some; the assay was immunoSEQ multiplex PCR. The sample holds under 85,000 clones, over 80% seen once. The source material was peripheral blood. The origin of the receptors is a man aged 55 to 70 with active or convalescent COVID-19. The CDR3 runs from the conserved cysteine through the conserved F or W. Each record gives: CDR3 DNA, CDR3 protein, V gene, clone size, D gene, J gene. The D gene is left open where the match is weak. A clone size is listed for some rows: how often the clone was seen (once, few, many), or a class if it is expanded.

DNA: TGTGCCAGCAGGCAGGGACAGGCCTACGAGCAGTACTTC
CDR3: CASRQGQAYEQYF
V: TRBV7-9
size: .
D: TRBD1
J: TRBJ2-7

DNA: TGTGCCAGCAGTACTTACAGGGGCCGGAACACTGAAGCTTTCTTT
CDR3: CASSTYRGRNTEAFF
V: TRBV7-9
size: .
D: TRBD1
J: TRBJ1-1

DNA: TGCAGCGTTGAATCGGCGGGGGTGGCCTACAATGAGCAGTTCTTC
CDR3: CSVESAGVAYNEQFF
V: TRBV29-1
size: .
D: TRBD2
J: TRBJ2-1

DNA: TGTGCCAGCAGTGAGGGAGCCGGGTATTTCTATGGCTACACCTTC
CDR3: CASSEGAGYFYGYTF
V: TRBV6-1
size: .
D: .
J: TRBJ1-2

DNA: TGTGCCAGCTCACAGAAGACCGGGACAGGGGGCACTGAAGCTTTCTTT
CDR3: CASSQKTGTGGTEAFF
V: TRBV18
size: .
D: TRBD1
J: TRBJ1-1

DNA: TGTGCCAGTACAACAGGAACCACAGATACGCAGTATTTT
CDR3: CASTTGTTDTQYF
V: TRBV2
size: .
D: .
J: TRBJ2-3

DNA: TGTGCCAGCAGCGGGACTAGCGAGACAGATACGCAGTATTTT
CDR3: CASSGTSETDTQYF
V: TRBV5-6
size: .
D: TRBD2
J: TRBJ2-3

DNA: TGTGCCAGTAGTCCGGGACAGGGGCTCAACTATGGCTACACCTTC
CDR3: CASSPGQGLNYGYTF
V: TRBV19
size: .
D: TRBD1
J: TRBJ1-2

DNA: TGTGCCAGCAGCCAATCCCCGGGGAGCGCCTACGAGCAGTACTTC
CDR3: CASSQSPGSAYEQYF
V: TRBV16
size: .
D: .
J: TRBJ2-7

DNA: TGTGCTAGCAGCCCGGGACTAGACTACGAGCAGTACTTC
CDR3: CASSPGLDYEQYF
V: TRBV7-7
size: .
D: TRBD2
J: TRBJ2-7

DNA: TGTGCCAGCAGCCTTATGCAAGAGACCCAGTACTTC
CDR3: CASSLMQETQYF
V: TRBV12-3/TRBV12-4
size: .
D: .
J: TRBJ2-5

DNA: TGTGCCAGCAGCCAAGATCCCCGCTACAGGGGTAGGGGAAACACCATATATTTT
CDR3: CASSQDPRYRGRGNTIYF
V: TRBV14
size: few
D: TRBD1
J: TRBJ1-3

DNA: TGTGCCAGCAGCGTAGATCCCGCGGGGACCTCTATCAATGAGCAGTTCTTC
CDR3: CASSVDPAGTSINEQFF
V: TRBV9
size: .
D: .
J: TRBJ2-1

DNA: TGTGCCAGCAGACAAGGGACAGGGAATCAAGAGACCCAGTACTTC
CDR3: CASRQGTGNQETQYF
V: TRBV27
size: once
D: TRBD1
J: TRBJ2-5

DNA: TGTGCCAGCAGCCGGGGGACAGGGGATGGAGAGACCCAGTACTTC
CDR3: CASSRGTGDGETQYF
V: TRBV7-9
size: .
D: TRBD1
J: TRBJ2-5

DNA: TGCGCCAGCAGCCCCCTCGGGGAGACCGGGGAGCTGTTTTTT
CDR3: CASSPLGETGELFF
V: TRBV4-3
size: .
D: .
J: TRBJ2-2

DNA: TGTGCCAGCAGCCCGGGGGGGAATGAAAAACTGTTTTTT
CDR3: CASSPGGNEKLFF
V: TRBV5-4
size: .
D: .
J: TRBJ1-4

DNA: TGTGCCAGCAGCTTGGGACTAGCGGGCACAGATACGCAGTATTTT
CDR3: CASSLGLAGTDTQYF
V: TRBV7-3
size: .
D: TRBD2
J: TRBJ2-3

DNA: TGTGCCAGTAGTATAAGGGAGGCGGTCCAGGCTTTCTTT
CDR3: CASSIREAVQAFF
V: TRBV19
size: .
D: .
J: TRBJ1-1

DNA: TGTGCCAGCAGCATATCCGGGGAGATGGCTAACTATGGCTACACCTTC
CDR3: CASSISGEMANYGYTF
V: TRBV9
size: .
D: .
J: TRBJ1-2

DNA: TGTGCCAGCAGCCTGCGAGGTGGCTACACCTTC
CDR3: CASSLRGGYTF
V: TRBV7-9
size: few
D: .
J: TRBJ1-2

DNA: TGTGCCAGCAGTTCACATCAGGGGGCGCGGACTAATTCACCCCTCCACTTT
CDR3: CASSSHQGARTNSPLHF
V: TRBV27
size: .
D: TRBD1
J: TRBJ1-6

DNA: TGTGCCAGCAGCTTAGACCTAGCGGGGAGGGGTGGAGGCCAGTACTTC
CDR3: CASSLDLAGRGGGQYF
V: TRBV7-2
size: .
D: TRBD2
J: TRBJ2-5

DNA: TGTGCCAGCAGCGTAGGGCCCCTCTCTGGAAACACCATATATTTT
CDR3: CASSVGPLSGNTIYF
V: TRBV9
size: .
D: .
J: TRBJ1-3

DNA: TGCAGCGTCGACTCCGGGACAGGGGGAGGAGGCTACACCTTC
CDR3: CSVDSGTGGGGYTF
V: TRBV29-1
size: .
D: TRBD1
J: TRBJ1-2

DNA: TGTGCCAGCACCCTCCCGGGGATTAACGAAATCTATGGCTACACCTTC
CDR3: CASTLPGINEIYGYTF
V: TRBV5-6
size: few
D: .
J: TRBJ1-2

DNA: TGTGCCAGCAGCTTAGATCCCCAGGGATACAATGAGCAGTTCTTC
CDR3: CASSLDPQGYNEQFF
V: TRBV11-3
size: .
D: .
J: TRBJ2-1

DNA: TGTGCCAGCAGCAGGACAGGGTCAACAGATACGCAGTATTTT
CDR3: CASSRTGSTDTQYF
V: TRBV7-9
size: .
D: TRBD1
J: TRBJ2-3

DNA: TGCGCCAGCAGCCTTACTGGGGCGGGGGGCTACAATGAGCAGTTCTTC
CDR3: CASSLTGAGGYNEQFF
V: TRBV5-1
size: .
D: TRBD2
J: TRBJ2-1

DNA: TGTGCCAGCAGCTTGGGACAGGGGATCTACAATGAGCAGTTCTTC
CDR3: CASSLGQGIYNEQFF
V: TRBV7-3
size: .
D: TRBD1
J: TRBJ2-1

DNA: TGCGCCAGCAGTGAGTCGGGGGGTTCACCCCTCCACTTT
CDR3: CASSESGGSPLHF
V: TRBV10-2
size: .
D: .
J: TRBJ1-6

DNA: TGTGCCTGGAGTTTAACTAGCGATCGCACAGATACGCAGTATTTT
CDR3: CAWSLTSDRTDTQYF
V: TRBV30
size: .
D: TRBD2
J: TRBJ2-3

DNA: TGTGCCAGCTCACCGCGACAGGGAGAGTTCAATTCACCCCTCCACTTT
CDR3: CASSPRQGEFNSPLHF
V: TRBV18
size: .
D: TRBD1
J: TRBJ1-6

DNA: TGTGCCAGCAGCGAGGGAGGGGCTGAGTATAATTCACCCCTCCACTTT
CDR3: CASSEGGAEYNSPLHF
V: TRBV9
size: .
D: .
J: TRBJ1-6

DNA: TGTGCCAGCAGTTACCTTGCAGGGGTAGAAAAACTGTTTTTT
CDR3: CASSYLAGVEKLFF
V: TRBV6-5
size: .
D: .
J: TRBJ1-4

DNA: TGTGCCATCAGTGTGGGCGACGGGAGGGGTGAAGCTTTCTTT
CDR3: CAISVGDGRGEAFF
V: TRBV10-3
size: .
D: .
J: TRBJ1-1

DNA: TGCGCCAGCAGCCGACAGGGCCCCTACGAGCAGTACTTC
CDR3: CASSRQGPYEQYF
V: TRBV5-1
size: .
D: TRBD1
J: TRBJ2-7

DNA: TGCGCCAGCAGCCCGACTAGCGGGGGGGCTTCGTACGAGCAGTACTTC
CDR3: CASSPTSGGASYEQYF
V: TRBV5-1
size: .
D: TRBD2
J: TRBJ2-7